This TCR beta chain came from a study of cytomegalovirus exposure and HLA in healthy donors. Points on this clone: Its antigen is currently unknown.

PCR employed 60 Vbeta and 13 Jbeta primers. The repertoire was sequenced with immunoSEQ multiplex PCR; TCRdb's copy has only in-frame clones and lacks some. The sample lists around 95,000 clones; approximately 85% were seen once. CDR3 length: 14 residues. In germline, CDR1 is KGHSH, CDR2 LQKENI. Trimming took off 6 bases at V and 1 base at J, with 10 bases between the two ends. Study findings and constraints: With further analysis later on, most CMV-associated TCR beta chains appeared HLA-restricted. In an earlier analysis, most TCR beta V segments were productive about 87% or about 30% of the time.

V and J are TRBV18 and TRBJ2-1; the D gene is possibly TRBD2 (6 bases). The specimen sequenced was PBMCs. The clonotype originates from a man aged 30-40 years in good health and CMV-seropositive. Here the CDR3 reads CASSAGRSYNEQFF. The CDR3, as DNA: TGTGCCAGCTCGGCGGGACGGTCCTACAATGAGCAGTTCTTC.